These T cell receptor beta chains were read from a single sample in a study of cytomegalovirus exposure and HLA in healthy donors. Profiling relied on immunoSEQ multiplex PCR, and the TCRdb table lists in-frame clones only, not all of them. This table holds 120,000 to 150,000 clones, 77% found once. Material for sequencing was PBMCs. The receptors originated from a female donor in good health and CMV-seronegative. Each CDR3 is given without its conserved first and last residue. Fields, in order: V gene, J gene, D gene, CDR3 protein. The D gene is left open where the match is weak.

v_gene: TRBV7-9
j_gene: TRBJ1-1
d_gene: .
CDR3aa: ASSLVAGPGTEAF

v_gene: TRBV29-1
j_gene: TRBJ2-6
d_gene: .
CDR3aa: SVGETGSGANVLT

v_gene: TRBV27
j_gene: TRBJ2-7
d_gene: TRBD2
CDR3aa: ASSLTSGTRYEQY

v_gene: TRBV19
j_gene: TRBJ2-2
d_gene: .
CDR3aa: ASLTGEGTGELF

v_gene: TRBV28
j_gene: TRBJ2-4
d_gene: .
CDR3aa: ASSGPGIAKNIQY

v_gene: TRBV6-5
j_gene: TRBJ2-1
d_gene: .
CDR3aa: ASSFPPEQF

v_gene: TRBV19
j_gene: TRBJ2-3
d_gene: .
CDR3aa: ASRLLGTHTDTQY

v_gene: TRBV14
j_gene: TRBJ2-6
d_gene: TRBD2
CDR3aa: ASSQDGGGSSGANVLT

v_gene: TRBV2
j_gene: TRBJ1-6
d_gene: .
CDR3aa: ASIHSVDSPLH

v_gene: TRBV6-1
j_gene: TRBJ2-3
d_gene: .
CDR3aa: ASVRTVGGTDTQY

v_gene: TRBV5-6
j_gene: TRBJ2-7
d_gene: TRBD1
CDR3aa: ASSLPGQGPYEQY

v_gene: TRBV10-2
j_gene: TRBJ2-3
d_gene: .
CDR3aa: ASSERESRTDTQY

v_gene: TRBV4-2
j_gene: TRBJ2-3
d_gene: TRBD2
CDR3aa: ATSRGVTDTQY

v_gene: TRBV27
j_gene: TRBJ1-2
d_gene: TRBD1
CDR3aa: ASSFQGDYGYT

v_gene: TRBV7-3
j_gene: TRBJ2-5
d_gene: .
CDR3aa: ASSPDGETQY

v_gene: TRBV25-1
j_gene: TRBJ1-1
d_gene: TRBD1
CDR3aa: ASSEPGQGNTEAF

v_gene: TRBV11-3
j_gene: TRBJ1-1
d_gene: .
CDR3aa: ASSLGGGDTEAF

v_gene: TRBV5-1
j_gene: TRBJ1-1
d_gene: TRBD1
CDR3aa: ASSPGTVNTEAF

v_gene: TRBV5-1
j_gene: TRBJ2-5
d_gene: .
CDR3aa: ASSPGPKKETQY

v_gene: TRBV15
j_gene: TRBJ2-7
d_gene: .
CDR3aa: ATSSNAAYEQY

v_gene: TRBV5-1
j_gene: TRBJ2-7
d_gene: .
CDR3aa: ASSLQVPLSSYEQY

v_gene: TRBV7-9
j_gene: TRBJ2-1
d_gene: .
CDR3aa: SSSPENEQF

v_gene: TRBV30
j_gene: TRBJ1-3
d_gene: .
CDR3aa: AWSAGFSGNTIY

v_gene: TRBV7-6
j_gene: TRBJ1-4
d_gene: TRBD1
CDR3aa: ASSSPGRQGGFEKLF

v_gene: TRBV5-1
j_gene: TRBJ2-3
d_gene: TRBD1
CDR3aa: ASSLKAGTGGPDTQY

v_gene: TRBV28
j_gene: TRBJ2-5
d_gene: TRBD2
CDR3aa: ASSLEGLAGGTPIREQY

v_gene: TRBV5-1
j_gene: TRBJ2-5
d_gene: .
CDR3aa: ASSQKPLERQETQY

v_gene: TRBV19
j_gene: TRBJ2-2
d_gene: .
CDR3aa: ASSRGISGSNTGELF

v_gene: TRBV5-6
j_gene: TRBJ2-7
d_gene: .
CDR3aa: ASSLYSSYEQY